A selection of T cell receptor beta chains follows, all from one sample in a study of molecular identifiers for immune sequencing clone quantification. From the PCR reads, TCRdb called clonotypes with MiXCR, one entry per CDR3 protein. This sample carries 75,000 to 95,000 distinct CDR3 sequences, around a quarter of them seen once, and the ten largest clones take around 0.77%. Specimen: naive CD8+ T cells from blood, with Jurkat cell RNA spiked in. These TCRs come from a human donor in good health. Some libraries in this study had Jurkat cell RNA spiked in. Each CDR3 is given with its conserved first and last residue. D genes are given only for firm matches. Clone size is shown for a subset of rows, as once, few, many or a class of expanded clone.

cdr3_aa	cdr3_nt	d_call	clone_size	v_call	j_call
CASSSDGQNTGELFF	TGTGCCAGCAGCTCGGACGGACAAAACACCGGGGAGCTGTTTTTT	NA	many	TRBV13	TRBJ2-2
CASSLVEYTHEQFF	TGTGCCAGCAGCTTAGTAGAATATACCCATGAGCAGTTCTTC	NA	NA	TRBV7-9	TRBJ2-1
CASSLGAVQGAAAEAFF	TGTGCCAGCAGCTTAGGGGCGGTGCAGGGGGCCGCGGCTGAAGCTTTCTTT	TRBD1	NA	TRBV7-9	TRBJ1-1
CASSSIHFVRNNTNEQFF	TGTGCCAGCAGTTCGATTCACTTCGTCCGCAACAATACCAATGAGCAGTTCTTC	NA	NA	TRBV27	TRBJ2-1
CASSKEFYGYTF	TGTGCCAGCAGCAAAGAATTTTATGGCTACACCTTC	NA	NA	TRBV3-1	TRBJ1-2
CSVRGSGGELFF	TGCAGCGTTCGGGGAAGTGGCGGGGAGCTGTTTTTT	NA	NA	TRBV29-1	TRBJ2-2
CASSLGQPDTQYF	TGTGCCAGTAGTCTAGGACAGCCAGATACGCAGTATTTT	NA	many	TRBV19	TRBJ2-3
CSARVWDSEYEQYF	TGCAGTGCTAGAGTATGGGACAGCGAGTACGAGCAGTACTTC	TRBD1	NA	TRBV20-1	TRBJ2-7
CSARDPLASTDTQYF	TGCAGTGCTAGAGATCCGCTCGCCAGCACAGATACGCAGTATTTT	NA	many	TRBV20-1	TRBJ2-3
CASSNSLNTEAFF	TGTGCCAGCAGTAACAGTTTGAACACTGAAGCTTTCTTT	NA	many	TRBV6-5	TRBJ1-1
CASSSGGTDSTDTQYF	TGTGCCAGCAGCTCCGGGGGGACAGACAGCACAGATACGCAGTATTTT	NA	many	TRBV7-9	TRBJ2-3
CSAADRGNQPQHF	TGCAGTGCCGCAGACAGGGGCAATCAGCCCCAGCATTTT	TRBD1	many	TRBV20-1	TRBJ1-5
CASSPFGQGNADTQYF	TGTGCCAGCAGCCCCTTCGGACAGGGAAACGCAGATACGCAGTATTTT	TRBD1	NA	TRBV7-9	TRBJ2-3
CSAEKDRYTGELFF	TGCAGTGCTGAAAAGGACAGGTACACCGGGGAGCTGTTTTTT	TRBD1	many	TRBV20-1	TRBJ2-2
CSVAGRNPENIQYF	TGCAGCGTTGCGGGCAGAAATCCCGAAAACATTCAGTACTTC	NA	many	TRBV29-1	TRBJ2-4
CASSLAEIAGELFF	TGTGCCAGCAGCTTAGCCGAAATCGCCGGGGAGCTGTTTTTT	NA	NA	TRBV7-9	TRBJ2-2
CASSWTGGSNEQYF	TGCGCCAGCAGCTGGACAGGGGGCTCTAACGAGCAGTACTTC	TRBD1	many	TRBV5-1	TRBJ2-7
CASSPTGDPYEQYF	TGTGCCAGCAGCCCAACAGGGGATCCCTACGAGCAGTACTTC	TRBD1	few	TRBV9	TRBJ2-7
CAWSALTVNEAFF	TGTGCCTGGAGTGCCTTGACAGTAAATGAAGCTTTCTTT	NA	many	TRBV30	TRBJ1-1
CASSYVGQGGQEGQYF	TGTGCCAGCAGTTACGTGGGACAGGGGGGGCAGGAGGGTCAGTACTTC	TRBD1	NA	TRBV6-6	TRBJ2-4
CASAWGAYSGRMLGEQFF	TGTGCCAGTGCCTGGGGGGCCTATAGCGGGAGAATGCTCGGTGAGCAGTTCTTC	TRBD2	many	TRBV19	TRBJ2-1
CASSFITVGGIPTEAFF	TGTGCCAGCAGTTTTATAACCGTCGGGGGGATCCCAACTGAAGCTTTCTTT	NA	NA	TRBV27	TRBJ1-1
CASRATGRDGYTF	TGTGCCAGCAGGGCTACAGGGAGGGATGGCTACACCTTC	NA	NA	TRBV2	TRBJ1-2
CASSQPWTANTEAFF	TGCGCCAGCAGCCAGCCATGGACAGCTAACACTGAAGCTTTCTTT	NA	NA	TRBV4-1	TRBJ1-1
CASSDNYQPQHF	TGTGCCAGCAGCGACAATTATCAGCCCCAGCATTTT	NA	many	TRBV7-9	TRBJ1-5
CASSYSWQGGYNEQFF	TGTGCCAGCAGTTATTCGTGGCAGGGAGGATACAATGAGCAGTTCTTC	NA	many	TRBV6-6	TRBJ2-1
CASSSEGVVNQPQHF	TGTGCCAGCAGCTCAGAAGGGGTTGTCAATCAGCCCCAGCATTTT	NA	NA	TRBV13	TRBJ1-5
CSVLPGTGGDYGYTF	TGCAGCGTTCTACCGGGGACAGGGGGCGACTATGGCTACACCTTC	TRBD1	few	TRBV29-1	TRBJ1-2
CATLDPGERNIQYF	TGTGCCACCTTGGACCCAGGGGAGCGAAACATTCAGTACTTC	NA	few	TRBV6-6	TRBJ2-4
CASHGDWHQPQHF	TGTGCCAGCCATGGCGACTGGCACCAGCCCCAGCATTTT	NA	NA	TRBV19	TRBJ1-5
CASSLGLTAADYEQYF	TGTGCCAGCAGTTTAGGCTTGACGGCGGCTGACTACGAGCAGTACTTC	NA	many	TRBV12-3/TRBV12-4	TRBJ2-7
CASRNTGITGGDTGELFF	TGTGCCAGCAGGAATACTGGGATAACAGGCGGGGACACCGGGGAGCTGTTTTTT	NA	many	TRBV4-2	TRBJ2-2
CASSQTGTGTYEQYF	TGCGCCAGCAGCCAAACCGGGACAGGGACCTACGAGCAGTACTTC	TRBD1	many	TRBV4-3	TRBJ2-7
CASTQNPWNNYGYTF	TGTGCCAGTACCCAAAATCCCTGGAATAACTATGGCTACACCTTC	NA	many	TRBV19	TRBJ1-2
CASSLSPDYEQYF	TGCGCCAGCAGCTTGTCACCCGACTACGAGCAGTACTTC	NA	many	TRBV5-1	TRBJ2-7
CASSLGQSTYEQYF	TGTGCCAGCAGCTTGGGGCAGAGTACCTACGAGCAGTACTTC	NA	many	TRBV5-6	TRBJ2-7
CASSLESSGSIYNEQFF	TGTGCCAGCAGCTTAGAGAGTAGCGGGAGTATCTACAATGAGCAGTTCTTC	TRBD2	few	TRBV7-9	TRBJ2-1
CATSDRWNTEAFF	TGTGCCACCAGTGATCGTTGGAACACTGAAGCTTTCTTT	NA	NA	TRBV24-1	TRBJ1-1
CASSLGGQGTQPQHF	TGTGCCAGCAGTTTAGGGGGACAGGGAACTCAGCCCCAGCATTTT	TRBD1	few	TRBV27	TRBJ1-5
CASNRGLGRFNEQFF	TGTGCCAGCAACAGGGGACTAGGAAGATTTAATGAGCAGTTCTTC	NA	few	TRBV11-2	TRBJ2-1
CAITGTGSTDTQYF	TGTGCCATCACGGGGACAGGGAGCACAGATACGCAGTATTTT	TRBD1	many	TRBV10-3	TRBJ2-3
CASSINRGYEQYF	TGCGCCAGCAGCATCAACAGGGGTTACGAGCAGTACTTC	TRBD1	few	TRBV5-1	TRBJ2-7
CASSWSSGGELFF	TGTGCCAGTAGTTGGTCCTCCGGGGGGGAGCTGTTTTTT	NA	many	TRBV19	TRBJ2-2
CASSYPDTQYF	TGTGCCAGCAGTTACCCCGATACGCAGTATTTT	NA	many	TRBV6-2/TRBV6-3	TRBJ2-3
CASSFEYGELFF	TGCGCCAGCAGCTTCGAGTACGGGGAGCTGTTTTTT	NA	few	TRBV5-1	TRBJ2-2
CASSSIRDTEPDTQYF	TGTGCCAGCAGTTCGATCCGGGACACAGAACCAGATACGCAGTATTTT	NA	many	TRBV6-2/TRBV6-3	TRBJ2-3
CANIDRDLSYEQYF	TGTGCCAACATAGACCGGGACCTCAGCTACGAGCAGTACTTC	NA	NA	TRBV2	TRBJ2-7
CASSLGTSVPGEQYF	TGTGCCAGCAGCTTAGGGACTAGCGTTCCGGGGGAGCAGTACTTC	TRBD2	few	TRBV7-2	TRBJ2-7
CASSLSGRQETQYF	TGTGCCAGCAGTCTGTCGGGTCGACAAGAGACCCAGTACTTC	NA	many	TRBV27	TRBJ2-5
CASSLAPSGYEQYF	TGTGCCAGCAGCTTAGCACCTAGCGGTTACGAGCAGTACTTC	TRBD2	many	TRBV11-2	TRBJ2-7